This record concerns one TCR beta chain sequence. This clonotype was picked up one time. It lacks a known antigen. Base qualities are not at hand, and no much larger clone is one base apart. PBMCs were isolated by Ficoll-Paque density gradient centrifugation. Sequencing used an Illumina NovaSeq 6000. TCRalpha and TCRbeta cDNA libraries were constructed by 5'RACE with constant-segment primers, with sample barcodes and unique molecular identifiers being introduced. RNA was extracted from every sample with Trizol reagent. Library amplification was performed in two PCR steps, and a second sample barcode and Illumina TruSeq adapters were introduced in the second step. Libraries were sequenced on an Illumina NovaSeq with 2 x 150 bp paired-end reads. Per the original workflow: The reads were demultiplexed and collapsed into UMI-guided consensus sequences using migec v1.2.7. Using mixcr v2.1.11, the UMI consensuses were aligned to TRA and TRB V and J templates and assembled into clonotypes. A clonotype was counted as expanded or contracted only when both edgeR and NoisET called the clonotype significant, with the noise models trained on biological replicates. For edgeR calls, the thresholds were a false discovery rate-adjusted p below 0.01 and a log2 fold-change of 1. As an exploratory analysis of dynamics, max-normalized trajectories of the 1000 most abundant clonotypes were examined by PCA with hierarchical clustering. The CD4 or CD8 phenotype of responding clones was assigned using the separately sequenced CD4+ and CD8+ repertoires. The public sequencing data were trimmed at Q25 with fastp and processed into clonotypes with MiXCR by TCRdb, which kept only in-frame beta chains. Entries that share a CDR3 protein sequence are merged under the most common genes and DNA. The V and J calls shown here were made by TCRdb, not taken from the authors' results. The sample table records 150,000 or so distinct CDR3 sequences; 31% of these occur just once. The top ten hold about 11% of the sample.

The CDR3 contains 15 residues, cysteine and phenylalanine counted. The retained sequence is limited to the CDR3, 45 bases, with the frame set at the first base. V loses 4 bases at its end and J loses 7 bases; junction bases beyond the gene matches: 8. The data belong to a study of T-cell memory formation after mild COVID-19 (dated by TCRdb to the early 2020s). With regard to the full study: TCR sequence clusters from the two donors were found to be largely donor specific. In two donors, T-cell clones that expanded and contracted after mild COVID-19 were tracked by sequencing TCRalpha and TCRbeta repertoires over time. Two young, previously healthy adult volunteers made up the cohort, one male and one female.

General conclusions and limits of the study: Contracting CD4+ clones appeared mostly in the CM and EM memory subsets, whereas CD8+ clones were enriched in EMRA. Some responding clones were found in pre-infection memory, which suggests that pre-existing cross-reactive memory T cells took part in the SARS-CoV-2 response. Whether the second-wave clones peaking on day 37 were SARS-CoV-2 specific was not confirmed. From day 15 to 85, contracting clones showed balanced CD4/CD8 phenotypes, whereas a second wave of clones that expanded from day 15 to 37 leaned towards CD4+. The study covered only a couple of mild cases, and larger cohorts including severe cases with pre-infection samples were considered necessary.

The sequencing sample was made of PBMCs or a T cell subset sorted from them (not recorded which). This TCR was sampled from an adult woman who had mild COVID-19 (a few samples of this study predate the infection). The sample titles of this study are shuffled in the database, so cell type and time point are left out; the donor was told from shared clones. The chain couples TRBV12-3 or TRBV12-4 to TRBJ1-5; TRBD1 lines up with 9 middle nucleotides. The DNA reads TGTGCCAGCAGTTCGACAGGGGGTGACCGGCAGCCCCAGCATTTT. Translated, this is CASSSTGGDRQPQHF.